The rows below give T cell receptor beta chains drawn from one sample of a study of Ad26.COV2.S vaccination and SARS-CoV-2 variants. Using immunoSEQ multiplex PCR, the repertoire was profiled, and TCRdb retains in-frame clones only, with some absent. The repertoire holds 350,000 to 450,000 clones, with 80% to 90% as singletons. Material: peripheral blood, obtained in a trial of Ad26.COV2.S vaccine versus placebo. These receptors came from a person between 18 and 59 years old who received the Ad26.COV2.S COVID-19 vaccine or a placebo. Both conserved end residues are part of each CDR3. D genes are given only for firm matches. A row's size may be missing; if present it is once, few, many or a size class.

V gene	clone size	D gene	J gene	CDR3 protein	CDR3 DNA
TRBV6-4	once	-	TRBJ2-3	CASSDSPGLSPETQYF	TGTGCCAGCAGTGACTCACCGGGACTCAGCCCTGAAACGCAGTATTTT
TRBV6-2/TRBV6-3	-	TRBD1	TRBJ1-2	CASSRDSNYGYTF	TGTGCCAGCAGCCGGGACAGTAACTATGGCTACACCTTC
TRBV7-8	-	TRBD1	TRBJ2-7	CASRRTGTGVLDEQYF	TGTGCCAGCAGGCGCACCGGGACAGGGGTTTTGGACGAGCAGTACTTC
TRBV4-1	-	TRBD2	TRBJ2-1	CASSPSGASGGPATYNEQFF	TGCGCCAGCAGCCCTTCAGGGGCTAGCGGGGGCCCCGCCACGTACAATGAGCAGTTCTTC
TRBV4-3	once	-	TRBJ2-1	CASSQGEVREIYNEQFF	TGCGCCAGCAGCCAGGGAGAGGTCAGGGAGATCTACAATGAGCAGTTCTTC
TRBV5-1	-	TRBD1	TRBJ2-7	CASSLTQGRSGEQYF	TGCGCCAGCAGCTTAACACAGGGGCGATCGGGGGAGCAGTACTTC
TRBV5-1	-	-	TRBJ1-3	CASTDRDARANTIYF	TGCGCCAGCACCGACCGGGACGCCCGGGCAAACACCATATATTTT
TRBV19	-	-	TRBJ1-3	CASNPTGQFSGNTIYF	TGTGCCAGTAACCCAACAGGGCAATTCTCTGGAAACACCATATATTTT
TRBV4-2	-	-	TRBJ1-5	CASSQDLSRVGQPQHF	TGTGCCAGCAGCCAAGATCTTAGCAGGGTCGGCCAGCCCCAGCATTTT
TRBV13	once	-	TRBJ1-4	CASSLWGRAEKLFF	TGTGCCAGCAGCCTCTGGGGGAGAGCTGAAAAACTGTTTTTT
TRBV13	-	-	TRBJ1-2	CASSLRGKDGYTF	TGTGCCAGCAGCTTAAGGGGGAAAGATGGCTACACCTTC
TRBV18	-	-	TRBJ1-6	CASSASSSYNSPLHF	TGTGCCAGCTCAGCATCTAGCTCCTATAATTCACCCCTCCACTTT
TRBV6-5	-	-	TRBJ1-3	CASSPRDFSGNTIYF	TGTGCCAGCAGCCCGCGGGATTTCTCTGGAAACACCATATATTTT
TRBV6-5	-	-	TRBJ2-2	CASSRSTGELFF	TGTGCCAGCAGCCGGAGCACCGGGGAGCTGTTTTTT
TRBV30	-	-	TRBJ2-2	CAWMRGPVTGELFF	TGTGCCTGGATGAGGGGCCCGGTCACCGGGGAGCTGTTTTTT
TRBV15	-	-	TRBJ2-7	CATSRGSSYEQYF	TGTGCCACCAGCAGAGGGAGTTCCTACGAGCAGTACTTC
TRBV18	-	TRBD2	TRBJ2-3	CASSPRGMGGGALTDTQYF	TGTGCCAGCTCACCCCGCGGCATGGGCGGGGGGGCGCTAACAGATACGCAGTATTTT
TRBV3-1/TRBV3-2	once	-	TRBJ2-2	CASSARQNTGELFF	TGTGCCAGCAGCGCACGACAGAACACCGGGGAGCTGTTTTTT
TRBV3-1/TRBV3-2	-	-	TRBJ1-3	CASSLLTSLARPSSGNTIYF	TGTGCCAGCAGCCTATTAACAAGCCTCGCCAGGCCGAGCTCTGGAAACACCATATATTTT
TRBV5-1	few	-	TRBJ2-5	CASSYQETQYF	TGCGCCAGCAGCTACCAAGAGACCCAGTACTTC
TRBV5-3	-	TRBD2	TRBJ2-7	CAFHREVAGGPTYEQYF	TGTGCCTTCCACCGGGAAGTAGCGGGGGGGCCCACCTACGAGCAGTACTTC
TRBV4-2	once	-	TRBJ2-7	CASSQGEGTYEQYF	TGTGCCAGCAGCCAAGGGGAAGGAACCTACGAGCAGTACTTC
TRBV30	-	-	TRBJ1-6	CAWRTGRSSYNSPLHF	TGTGCCTGGAGGACAGGCCGTAGCTCCTATAATTCACCCCTCCACTTT
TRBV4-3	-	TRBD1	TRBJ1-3	CASSRNYRGDGNTIYF	TGCGCCAGCAGCCGGAATTACAGGGGCGATGGAAACACCATATATTTT